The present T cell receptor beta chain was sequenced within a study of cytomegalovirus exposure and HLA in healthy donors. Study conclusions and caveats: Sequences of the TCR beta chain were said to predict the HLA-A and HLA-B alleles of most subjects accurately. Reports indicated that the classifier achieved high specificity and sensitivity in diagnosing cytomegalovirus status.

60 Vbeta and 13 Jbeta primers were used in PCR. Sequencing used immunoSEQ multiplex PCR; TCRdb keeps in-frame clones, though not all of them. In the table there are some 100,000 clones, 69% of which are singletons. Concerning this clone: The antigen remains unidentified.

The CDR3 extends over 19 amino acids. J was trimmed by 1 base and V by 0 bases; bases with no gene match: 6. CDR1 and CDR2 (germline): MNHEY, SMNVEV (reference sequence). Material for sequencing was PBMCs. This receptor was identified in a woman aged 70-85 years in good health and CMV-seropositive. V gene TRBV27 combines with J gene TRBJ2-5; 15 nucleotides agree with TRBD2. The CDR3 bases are TGTGCCAGCAGTTTATCGATTCCGGGACTAGCGGGGGGCCAAGAGACCCAGTACTTC. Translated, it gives CASSLSIPGLAGGQETQYF.